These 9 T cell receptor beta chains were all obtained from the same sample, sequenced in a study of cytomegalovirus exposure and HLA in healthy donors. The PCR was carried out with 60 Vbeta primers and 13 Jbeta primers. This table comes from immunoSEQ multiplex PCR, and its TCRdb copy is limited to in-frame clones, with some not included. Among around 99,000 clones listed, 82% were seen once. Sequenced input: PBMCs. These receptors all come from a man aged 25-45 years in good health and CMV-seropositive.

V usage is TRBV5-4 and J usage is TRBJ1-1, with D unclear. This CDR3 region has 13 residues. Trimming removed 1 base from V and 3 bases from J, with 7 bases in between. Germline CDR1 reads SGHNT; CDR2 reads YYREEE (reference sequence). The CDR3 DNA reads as TGTGCCAGCAGCTTGCAGGAGGACACTGAAGCTTTCTTT. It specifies CASSLQEDTEAFF.

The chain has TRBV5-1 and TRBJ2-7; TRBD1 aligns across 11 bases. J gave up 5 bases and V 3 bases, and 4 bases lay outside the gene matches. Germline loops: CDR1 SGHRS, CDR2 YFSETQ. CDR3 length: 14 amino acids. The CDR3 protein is CASSWGTGGNEQYF. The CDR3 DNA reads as TGCGCCAGCAGCTGGGGGACAGGGGGAAACGAGCAGTACTTC.

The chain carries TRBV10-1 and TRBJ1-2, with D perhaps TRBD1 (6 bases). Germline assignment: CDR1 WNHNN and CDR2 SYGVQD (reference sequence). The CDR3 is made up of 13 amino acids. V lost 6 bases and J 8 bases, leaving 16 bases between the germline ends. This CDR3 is CASSHSGARGYTF. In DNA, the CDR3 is TGCGCCAGCAGCCACTCAGGGGCCCGAGGCTACACCTTC.

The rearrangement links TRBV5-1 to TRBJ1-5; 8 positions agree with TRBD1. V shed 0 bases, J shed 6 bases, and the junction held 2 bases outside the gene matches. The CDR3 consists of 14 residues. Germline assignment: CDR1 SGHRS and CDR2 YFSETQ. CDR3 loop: CASSLGTGTQPQHF. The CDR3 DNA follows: TGCGCCAGCAGCTTGGGGACAGGGACTCAGCCCCAGCATTTT.

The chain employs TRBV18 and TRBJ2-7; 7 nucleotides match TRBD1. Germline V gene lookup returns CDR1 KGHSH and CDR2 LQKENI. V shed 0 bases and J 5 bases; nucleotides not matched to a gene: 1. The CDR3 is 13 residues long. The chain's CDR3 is CASSPPTGDEQYF. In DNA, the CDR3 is TGTGCCAGCTCACCACCTACAGGGGACGAGCAGTACTTC.

This CDR3 reads CASRVLRGLSQPQHF. The DNA for the CDR3 is TGTGCCAGCAGAGTACTCAGGGGGTTGAGTCAGCCCCAGCATTTT. The V and J genes are TRBV6-6 and TRBJ1-5; 7 bases map to TRBD1. The ends lost 6 bases at V and 6 bases at J; junction bases unmatched: 11. Germline V gives CDR1 MNHNY, CDR2 SVGAGI (reference sequence). The CDR3 is 15 residues long.

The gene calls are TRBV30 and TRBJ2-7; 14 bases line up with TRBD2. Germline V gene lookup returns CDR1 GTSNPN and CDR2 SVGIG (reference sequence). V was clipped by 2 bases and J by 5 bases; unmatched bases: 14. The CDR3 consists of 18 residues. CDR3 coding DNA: TGTGCCTGGAGTCTCCAAAGACTAGCGGGGGGGCCTCGCAACGAGCAGTACTTC. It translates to CAWSLQRLAGGPRNEQYF.

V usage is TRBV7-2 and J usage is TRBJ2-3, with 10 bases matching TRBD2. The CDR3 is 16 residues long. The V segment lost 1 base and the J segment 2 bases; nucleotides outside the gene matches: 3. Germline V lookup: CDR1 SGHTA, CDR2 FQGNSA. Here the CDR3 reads CASSLVAGGITDTQYF. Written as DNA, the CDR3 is TGTGCCAGCAGCTTAGTAGCGGGGGGAATCACAGATACGCAGTATTTT.

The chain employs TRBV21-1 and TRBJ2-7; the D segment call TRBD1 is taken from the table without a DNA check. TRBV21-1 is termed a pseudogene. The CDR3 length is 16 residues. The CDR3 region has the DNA TGTGCCAGCAGCAAGATGACGACAGGTCCAGTTTTCAAGCAGTACTTC. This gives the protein CASSKMTTGPVFKQYF.